This is a list of T cell receptor beta chains from one sample in a study of shared clonotypes between healthy human individuals. The data were produced by immunoSEQ multiplex PCR, yet TCRdb's version contains in-frame clones alone and is incomplete. The sample lists roughly 2 million clones; about 94% were seen once. The sample comprised naive CD8+ T cells sorted from blood. Every receptor here comes from a man aged 18 to 30 in good health. Both conserved end residues are part of each CDR3. Fields, in order: CDR3 DNA, CDR3 protein, D gene, clone size, V gene, J gene. D genes are given only for firm matches. Rows may omit the clone size; those that give it use once, few, many or a size class.

DNA: TGTGCCAGCAGTGAAGACAGGGGAATTGGGTACGAGCAGTACTTC
CDR3: CASSEDRGIGYEQYF
D: TRBD1
size: .
V: TRBV6-1
J: TRBJ2-7

DNA: TGCGCCAGCAGCTTGGAAGGGACAGCACCTAACTATGGCTACACCTTC
CDR3: CASSLEGTAPNYGYTF
D: TRBD1
size: .
V: TRBV5-1
J: TRBJ1-2

DNA: TGTGCCAGCAGTCCCGGGACTAGCGGCACAGATACGCAGTATTTT
CDR3: CASSPGTSGTDTQYF
D: TRBD2
size: .
V: TRBV6-6
J: TRBJ2-3

DNA: TGTGCCAGTAGTGAGGGCCATGGCTACGAGCAGTACTTC
CDR3: CASSEGHGYEQYF
D: .
size: few
V: TRBV19
J: TRBJ2-7

DNA: TGTGCCAGCAGACAAACGGAGGCCTACACTGAAGCTTTCTTT
CDR3: CASRQTEAYTEAFF
D: .
size: .
V: TRBV9
J: TRBJ1-1

DNA: TGTGCCATCAGTGAGCGGACAGAAAATCAACCCCAGCATTTT
CDR3: CAISERTENQPQHF
D: .
size: once
V: TRBV10-3
J: TRBJ1-5

DNA: TGTGCCAGCAGTTTTGGGGGGGAGGGGTATGGCTACACCTTC
CDR3: CASSFGGEGYGYTF
D: .
size: .
V: TRBV27
J: TRBJ1-2

DNA: TGTGCCAGCAGTTTAACGGGGAGGGAGCTGTTTTTT
CDR3: CASSLTGRELFF
D: .
size: .
V: TRBV27
J: TRBJ2-2

DNA: TGCGCCAGCAGCCGAGTACTAGCGGGAGGGTACAATGAGCAGTTCTTC
CDR3: CASSRVLAGGYNEQFF
D: TRBD2
size: .
V: TRBV4-1
J: TRBJ2-1

DNA: TGTGCCAGCAGCCTGGCCGGGACAGGGAATGAGCAGTACTTC
CDR3: CASSLAGTGNEQYF
D: TRBD1
size: .
V: TRBV13
J: TRBJ2-7

DNA: TGTGCCAGCAGCTTACATCCTGGGGCCAACGTCCTGACTTTC
CDR3: CASSLHPGANVLTF
D: .
size: .
V: TRBV7-2
J: TRBJ2-6

DNA: TGTGCCAGCAGCCCCGCGTTGATCAGTAGGTCTAATGAAAAACTGTTTTTT
CDR3: CASSPALISRSNEKLFF
D: .
size: .
V: TRBV9
J: TRBJ1-4

DNA: TGTGCCATCAGTGATGAGGGTGGCAATGAGCAGTTCTTC
CDR3: CAISDEGGNEQFF
D: .
size: .
V: TRBV10-3
J: TRBJ2-1

DNA: TGTGCCAGCAGTCTTATATCAGATACGCAGTATTTT
CDR3: CASSLISDTQYF
D: .
size: once
V: TRBV28
J: TRBJ2-3

DNA: TGTGCCAGCAGCGGACTCCTGAATGAGCAGTTCTTC
CDR3: CASSGLLNEQFF
D: .
size: .
V: TRBV5-4
J: TRBJ2-1

DNA: TGTGCCAGCAGTTCGACCCCTAACAACGAGCAGTACTTC
CDR3: CASSSTPNNEQYF
D: .
size: .
V: TRBV27
J: TRBJ2-7

DNA: TGTGCCAGCAGCTTAGGCTCCAAGGACGAGCAGTACTTC
CDR3: CASSLGSKDEQYF
D: .
size: .
V: TRBV13
J: TRBJ2-7

DNA: TGCGCCAGCAGTCTGACTGACACTAGCGGGAGAGGGTTATCAGAGACCCAGTACTTC
CDR3: CASSLTDTSGRGLSETQYF
D: TRBD2
size: .
V: TRBV5-1
J: TRBJ2-5

DNA: TGTGCCAGCACCCGAGCGGGGGGGCCTGATGAGCAGTTCTTC
CDR3: CASTRAGGPDEQFF
D: TRBD2
size: .
V: TRBV7-6
J: TRBJ2-1

DNA: TGTGCCTGGAGTGTATTCCCCCCAACAGCAAACACTGAAGCTTTCTTT
CDR3: CAWSVFPPTANTEAFF
D: .
size: .
V: TRBV30
J: TRBJ1-1

DNA: TGTGCCAGCAGCTTAGCTTCTAGGTCTAGCGGACCCTACGAGCAGTACTTC
CDR3: CASSLASRSSGPYEQYF
D: TRBD2
size: .
V: TRBV7-8
J: TRBJ2-7

DNA: TGTGCCAGCAGGAGTAGCGGCACCGGGGAGCTGTTTTTT
CDR3: CASRSSGTGELFF
D: .
size: .
V: TRBV25-1
J: TRBJ2-2

DNA: TGTGCCAGCAGTGAATGGGACAGGGGGCGAGGCTATGGCTACACCTTC
CDR3: CASSEWDRGRGYGYTF
D: TRBD1
size: .
V: TRBV6-1
J: TRBJ1-2

DNA: TGTGCCACCAGCAGAGATAGCGGACAGGGAATCTACGAGCAGTACTTC
CDR3: CATSRDSGQGIYEQYF
D: TRBD1
size: once
V: TRBV15
J: TRBJ2-7

DNA: TGCGCCAGCAGCCTCATGGGACAGAATAGCAATCAGCCCCAGCATTTT
CDR3: CASSLMGQNSNQPQHF
D: TRBD1
size: .
V: TRBV4-1
J: TRBJ1-5

DNA: TGTGCCAGCAGCTCATGGGTGGCAGATACGCAGTATTTT
CDR3: CASSSWVADTQYF
D: .
size: .
V: TRBV7-9
J: TRBJ2-3

DNA: TGTGCCAGCAGCGGACAGGGGCCCTACACCTTC
CDR3: CASSGQGPYTF
D: TRBD1
size: .
V: TRBV5-4
J: TRBJ1-2

DNA: TGTGCCAGCAGCTTGATGGGGCGGGACACTGAAGCTTTCTTT
CDR3: CASSLMGRDTEAFF
D: .
size: .
V: TRBV5-6
J: TRBJ1-1

DNA: TGTGCCAGCAGCGCCGGACAGTACCAAGAGACCCAGTACTTC
CDR3: CASSAGQYQETQYF
D: .
size: .
V: TRBV28
J: TRBJ2-5

DNA: TGTGCCATCAGTGAGCCTTGGACAGGTATGGATGAGCAGTTCTTC
CDR3: CAISEPWTGMDEQFF
D: TRBD1
size: .
V: TRBV10-3
J: TRBJ2-1

DNA: TGTGCCAGCAGCTTTTGGTACTCAATGAAGGGCTACGAGCAGTACTTC
CDR3: CASSFWYSMKGYEQYF
D: .
size: .
V: TRBV11-2
J: TRBJ2-7

DNA: TGTGCCAGCAGCTTTACTTCGTCCCATGAGCAGTTCTTC
CDR3: CASSFTSSHEQFF
D: .
size: .
V: TRBV7-3
J: TRBJ2-1

DNA: TGTGCCATCAGTGGGACTAGCGGGGGTCGCGATGAGCAGTTCTTC
CDR3: CAISGTSGGRDEQFF
D: TRBD2
size: .
V: TRBV10-3
J: TRBJ2-1

DNA: TGTGCCAGCAGTACCGGGACAGGGTTTCATGGCTACACCTTC
CDR3: CASSTGTGFHGYTF
D: TRBD1
size: .
V: TRBV6-5
J: TRBJ1-2

DNA: TGCGCCAGCAGCTTCAGGGGCCCTAACACAGATACGCAGTATTTT
CDR3: CASSFRGPNTDTQYF
D: .
size: .
V: TRBV5-1
J: TRBJ2-3

DNA: TGCGCCAGCAGCCCCCTCGTGGTGGATGAGCAGTTCTTC
CDR3: CASSPLVVDEQFF
D: .
size: .
V: TRBV4-1
J: TRBJ2-1

DNA: TGTGCTAGTGCCCTCGTCCAAAGCGGGGCCTACGAGCAGTACTTC
CDR3: CASALVQSGAYEQYF
D: TRBD2
size: .
V: TRBV12-5
J: TRBJ2-7

DNA: TGTGCCAGCACCTTACTAGGGGGAGAGCAAGAGACCCAGTACTTC
CDR3: CASTLLGGEQETQYF
D: .
size: .
V: TRBV7-9
J: TRBJ2-5

DNA: TGTGCCAGCAGCGTGGGGACTAGCGGCCTATTAGGCAAAAACATTCAGTACTTC
CDR3: CASSVGTSGLLGKNIQYF
D: TRBD2
size: .
V: TRBV28
J: TRBJ2-4

DNA: TGTGCCAGCAGTTTATCCCCCAATCCGGGCACTGAAGCTTTCTTT
CDR3: CASSLSPNPGTEAFF
D: .
size: once
V: TRBV27
J: TRBJ1-1

DNA: TGTGCCAGCAGCCCCTCTCTGGGTAGCACAGATACGCAGTATTTT
CDR3: CASSPSLGSTDTQYF
D: .
size: .
V: TRBV9
J: TRBJ2-3

DNA: TGCGCCGGTGGGGACCGCTTCTATAATTCACCCCTCCACTTT
CDR3: CAGGDRFYNSPLHF
D: .
size: .
V: TRBV10-1
J: TRBJ1-6